The 18 T cell receptor beta chains in this list originate from one sample, sequenced in a study of cytomegalovirus exposure and HLA in healthy donors. Primers for the PCR totalled 60 Vbeta and 13 Jbeta. Repertoires were generated with immunoSEQ multiplex PCR, while TCRdb's copy carries only in-frame clones and drops some. This table has roughly 170,000 clones, approximately 80% appearing once. The sample taken for sequencing was PBMCs. These receptors all come from a woman aged 18-29 years in good health and CMV-seronegative.

The chain joins TRBV2 to TRBJ2-5; TRBD2 agrees at 7 bases. This CDR3 is 14 amino acids long. From germline, CDR1 is SNHLY and CDR2 FYNNEI. V shed 2 bases and J 4 bases; nucleotides not matched to a gene: 4. The DNA of the CDR3 is TGTGCCAGCAGTGAAAGGTTAGCGGGAGAGACCCAGTACTTC. Its translation is CASSERLAGETQYF.

V is TRBV5-6 and J is TRBJ2-1; 8 nucleotides line up with TRBD2. The CDR3 totals 16 residues. After removal of 2 bases from V and 0 bases from J, the junction contained 4 bases not matched to a gene. Germline assignment: CDR1 SGHDT and CDR2 YYEEEE. In DNA, the CDR3 is TGTGCCAGCAGCTTTGATAGCGGGAACTCCTACAATGAGCAGTTCTTC. Translation: CASSFDSGNSYNEQFF.

J is TRBJ2-1 and V is TRBV7-2; 11 positions agree with TRBD2. Germline CDR1 SGHTA, CDR2 FQGNSA. There are 15 residues in the CDR3. Unmatched junction bases numbered 5, after V lost 3 bases and J lost 7 bases. CDR3 in amino acids: CASSFTSGSENEQFF. DNA for the CDR3: TGTGCCAGCAGCTTTACTAGCGGGAGTGAAAATGAGCAGTTCTTC.

The chain carries TRBV11-2 and TRBJ2-5; 11 positions match TRBD1. TRBJ2-7 matches the DNA end more closely, so the J call is doubtful. Germline values: CDR1 SGHAT, CDR2 FQNNGV. CDR3 length: 14 amino acids. CDR3 sequence reads: CASSTGQGGYEQYF. CDR3 DNA: TGTGCCAGCAGCACGGGACAGGGGGGCTACGAGCAGTACTTC.

The rearrangement links TRBV28 to TRBJ2-7; D call uncertain. CDR1 is MDHEN, CDR2 SYDVKM, per germline. V shed 5 bases and J shed 0 bases, with 14 bases lying between them. This CDR3 comprises 15 residues. DNA for the CDR3: TGTGCCAGCAGTCGAAGAATGACTTTCTCCTACGAGCAGTACTTC. Protein sequence: CASSRRMTFSYEQYF.

V gene TRBV28 combines with J gene TRBJ1-1, with D possibly being TRBD1 (6 bases). The germline V gene has CDR1 MDHEN and CDR2 SYDVKM. This CDR3 contains 12 residues. V lost 3 bases to trimming and J lost 8 bases, with 10 bases between them. The CDR3, as DNA: TGTGCCAGCAGTTTTCAGGGGCCCGAAGCTTTCTTT. It specifies CASSFQGPEAFF.

The chain joins TRBV4-3 to TRBJ1-2; D might be TRBD1 (6 bases). V was pared by 0 bases and J by 4 bases, with 18 bases between. Germline assignment: CDR1 LGHNA and CDR2 YSLEER. The CDR3 totals 17 residues. The chain's CDR3 is CASSQEDDGGAFYGYTF. The CDR3 coding sequence is TGCGCCAGCAGCCAAGAGGATGATGGGGGCGCCTTCTATGGCTACACCTTC.

The gene calls are TRBV18 and TRBJ1-1; 8 bases align to TRBD1. This CDR3 has 12 amino acids. Germline values: CDR1 KGHSH, CDR2 LQKENI. Germline trimming cut 2 bases from V and 11 bases from J; bases unmatched to any gene: 4. CDR3 in amino acids: CASSPGQGRAFF. CDR3 bases: TGTGCCAGCTCACCAGGACAGGGACGGGCTTTCTTT.

The CDR3 here is CASSSRGSYNEQFF. As DNA, the CDR3 is TGTGCCAGCTCATCCAGGGGCTCCTACAATGAGCAGTTCTTC. The genes are TRBV18 and TRBJ2-1, with D maybe TRBD1 (6 bases). Trimming left V 5 bases short and J 0 bases short, with 8 bases between. Germline CDR1 is KGHSH and CDR2 is LQKENI. CDR3 size: 14 residues.

The chain employs TRBV5-6 and TRBJ2-1, with TRBD2 matching over 7 bases. V was clipped by 3 bases and J by 0 bases; unmatched bases: 12. Germline values: CDR1 SGHDT, CDR2 YYEEEE. This CDR3 contains 18 residues. CDR3 residues: CASSSLGVAGFSYNEQFF. Here the CDR3 DNA reads TGTGCCAGCAGCTCCCTAGGGGTAGCGGGTTTCTCCTACAATGAGCAGTTCTTC.

V gene TRBV7-2 combines with J gene TRBJ2-1; 16 positions agree with TRBD2. Germline CDR1 is SGHTA and CDR2 is FQGNSA. The CDR3 has 17 residues. V shed 3 bases, J shed 11 bases, and the junction held 10 bases outside the gene matches. The CDR3 DNA reads as TGTGCCAGCAGCTTTCCGGGACTAGCGGGAGGGGTTGATAAGCAGTTCTTC. Translating it yields CASSFPGLAGGVDKQFF.

This clone appeared a few times. V usage is TRBV5-4 and J usage is TRBJ2-7; 11 positions agree with TRBD2. This CDR3 comprises 15 residues. V lost 4 bases and J lost 6; bases outside the gene matches: 9. Germline V CDR1 and CDR2: SGHNT, YYREEE (reference sequence). The CDR3 bases are TGTGCCAGCAGCCTCCTTTCTACTAGCGGGAGCGAGCAGTACTTC. Translation gives CASSLLSTSGSEQYF.

The gene calls are TRBV6-5 and TRBJ2-1; 10 bases map to TRBD2. This CDR3 region has 15 residues. CDR1 is MNHEY and CDR2 is SVGAGI in the germline V gene. With V trimmed by 5 bases and J by 2 bases, 3 bases remained unmatched. This chain's CDR3 is CASSRSGRAYNEQFF. The CDR3 DNA reads TGTGCCAGCAGTCGAAGCGGGAGGGCCTACAATGAGCAGTTCTTC.

This chain links TRBV6-1 with TRBJ2-7, with TRBD2 identical over 9 bases. Germline V gene data show CDR1 as MNHNS and CDR2 as SASEGT. The ends lost 4 bases at V and 2 bases at J; junction bases unmatched: 6. The CDR3 covers 15 residues. CDR3: CASSVLAGGAYEQYF. In nucleotides, the CDR3 is TGTGCCAGCAGTGTGCTGGCGGGAGGGGCCTACGAGCAGTACTTC.

The V and J genes are TRBV11-2 and TRBJ2-2, with TRBD1 matching over 7 bases. Germline V CDR1 and CDR2: SGHAT, FQNNGV. This CDR3 is 15 amino acids long. V gave up 3 bases and J gave up 1 base; unmatched junction bases: 2. This chain's CDR3 is CASSFRTGNTGELFF. In DNA, the CDR3 is TGTGCCAGCAGCTTCCGGACAGGGAACACCGGGGAGCTGTTTTTT. Full variable domain (outside the CDR3, taken from reference TRBV11-2 and TRBJ2-2): EAGVAQSPRYKIIEKRQSVAFWCNPISGHATLYWYQQILGQGPKLLIQFQNNGVVDDSQLPKDRFSAERLKGVDSTLKIQPAKLEDSAVYLCASSFRTGNTGELFFGEGSRLTVL.

The chain uses TRBV7-9 and TRBJ2-2, with TRBD2 matching 14 bases. The CDR3 contains 19 residues. Per germline, CDR1 SEHNR and CDR2 FQNEAQ (reference sequence). V lost 2 bases, J lost 6 bases, and 11 bases stayed unmatched. CDR3 sequence: CASSLFNGLAGGGAGELFF. CDR3 nucleotides: TGTGCCAGCAGCTTATTTAATGGACTAGCGGGAGGTGGTGCCGGGGAGCTGTTTTTT.

This chain connects TRBV5-1 to TRBJ1-1; TRBD1 matches at 8 bases. The CDR3 runs to 17 residues. V lost 5 bases, J lost 1 base, and 13 bases stayed unmatched. Germline CDR1 SGHRS, CDR2 YFSETQ. CDR3 in amino acids: CASRPGRTGLPNTEAFF. In nucleotides, the CDR3 is TGCGCCAGCAGACCGGGGAGGACAGGGCTCCCGAACACTGAAGCTTTCTTT. Using reference TRBV5-1 and TRBJ1-1 for the parts outside the CDR3, the full variable domain is KAGVTQTPRYLIKTRGQQVTLSCSPISGHRSVSWYQQTPGQGLQFLFEYFSETQRNKGNFPGRFSGRQFSNSRSEMNVSTLELGDSALYLCASRPGRTGLPNTEAFFGQGTRLTVV.

The chain joins TRBV6-5 to TRBJ2-7; 8 bases match TRBD1. J was trimmed by 4 bases and V by 6 bases; bases with no gene match: 8. CDR1 MNHEY and CDR2 SVGAGI come from the germline V gene. The length of the CDR3 is 14 residues. The CDR3 reads CASRPRDRYYEQYF. The CDR3 DNA reads as TGTGCCAGCAGGCCGAGGGACAGGTATTACGAGCAGTACTTC.